A single sample is the source of the 18 T cell receptor beta chains below, sequenced in a study of T cells in women clearing cervical HPV infection. The table came from immunoSEQ multiplex PCR; TCRdb's copy has only in-frame clones and leaves some out. Its clone listing holds roughly 30,000 clones. The sample comprised blood buffy coat. The receptors were gathered from a woman between 18 and 69 years old with a cervical HPV16 infection that either progressed to CIN3+ or cleared (not recorded which).

As regards this clone: The read finishes 3 residues shy of the CDR3 end, and the germline J gene is used to complete it. This rearrangement joins TRBV7-3 to TRBJ2-1; D uncertain. CDR1 SGHTA and CDR2 FQGTGA come from the germline V gene. The length of the CDR3 is 13 residues. V lost 2 bases to trimming and J lost 6 bases, with 8 bases between them. CDR3 loop: CASSLLSGNEQFF. The covered CDR3 bases are TGTGCCAGCAGCTTATTATCCGGCAATGAG.

Worth noting for this clone: Read sequence stops 3 residues before the CDR3 end, and the germline J gene provides the missing end. The chain has TRBV18 and TRBJ1-2, with 7 positions matching TRBD1. Germline V gives CDR1 KGHSH, CDR2 LQKENI. V gave up 2 bases and J gave up 5 bases; unmatched junction bases: 5. There are 14 residues in the CDR3. The covered CDR3 bases are TGTGCCAGCTCACCAAATTGGGGACAGTATGGC. It specifies CASSPNWGQYG. The entire CDR3 is CASSPNWGQYGYTF.

In regard to this clone: The sequenced fragment ends 3 residues before the CDR3 boundary, so the rest is inferred from the germline J gene. The V gene is TRBV7-2, the J gene TRBJ1-5, with a tentative D call TRBD1 (5 bases). V lost 1 base and J lost 3, with 7 bases in between. The CDR3 contains 14 residues. CDR1 is SGHTA and CDR2 is FQGNSA in the germline V gene. CDR3 bases read: TGTGCCAGCAGCTTAGGACAGCACAATCAGCCC. This translates into CASSLGQHNQP. The whole CDR3 sequence is CASSLGQHNQPQHF.

Concerning this clone: The read is 3 residues too short to cover the CDR3 end, so that end is filled in from the germline J gene. The V and J genes are TRBV12-3 or TRBV12-4 and TRBJ2-3; 9 nucleotides line up with TRBD2. This CDR3 has 15 residues. J lost 4 bases, V lost 7 bases, and 9 bases had no gene match. The CDR3 here is CASTDSGRRADTQYF. CDR3 bases read: TGTGCCAGCACCGATAGCGGGAGAAGGGCAGATACG.

For this clone: The read finishes 3 residues shy of the CDR3 end, and the germline J gene is used to complete it. The chain combines TRBV28 with TRBJ1-1, with D unclear. V was shortened by 5 bases and J by 5 bases, with 12 bases between the two germline ends. The V gene's germline CDR1 is MDHEN and CDR2 SYDVKM. The CDR3 covers 13 residues. The CDR3 region is CASSLAGTTEAFF. The sequenced CDR3 bases are TGTGCCAGCAGTCTAGCTGGTACGACTGAA.

The CDR3 bases that were read are TGCGCCAGCAGCTCCGACCACGACAGGGTCGCAGATACG. Protein sequence: CASSSDHDRVADT. The CDR3 reads in full as CASSSDHDRVADTQYF. The rearrangement joins TRBV5-1 to TRBJ2-3, with TRBD1 matching 7 bases. The CDR3 end lies 3 residues beyond the end of the read and is filled in from the germline J gene. CDR3 size: 16 residues. Trimming cost V 3 bases and J 4 bases; bases outside gene matches: 11. The V gene's germline CDR1 is SGHRS and CDR2 YFSETQ.

A word on this clone: Read data end 3 residues before the CDR3 end; the end is taken from the germline J gene. The rearrangement links TRBV12-3 or TRBV12-4 to TRBJ1-2; D is unclear. This CDR3 is built from 12 residues. The CDR3 is CASSLDDKGYTF. The CDR3 DNA, read in part, is TGTGCCAGCAGTTTAGATGACAAGGGC.

Details on this clone: The read halts 3 residues ahead of the CDR3 end, with the missing end drawn from the germline J gene. J is TRBJ2-7 and V is TRBV10-3; 7 nucleotides match TRBD2. This CDR3 comprises 16 residues. Germline trimming cut 0 bases from V and 1 base from J; bases unmatched to any gene: 6. Per germline, CDR1 ENHRY and CDR2 SYGVKD. CDR3 DNA (partial): TGTGCCATCAGTGAGTCGGTCTTAGCGGGTTCCTACGAG. Amino acid sequence: CAISESVLAGSYE. The full CDR3 reads CAISESVLAGSYEQYF.

A remark on this clone: Sequencing ends 3 residues short of the CDR3 end; the germline J gene provides the rest. The chain employs TRBV5-1 and TRBJ1-1, with a weak D call TRBD1 (6 bases). Germline-derived CDR1 and CDR2 are SGHRS and YFSETQ. V was cut by 4 bases and J by 0 bases, with 19 bases left in between. This CDR3 spans 17 amino acids. The covered CDR3 bases are TGCGCCAGCAGCCTCAGTCAAACAGGGACTATGAACACTGAA. Translation: CASSLSQTGTMNTE. The whole CDR3 sequence reads CASSLSQTGTMNTEAFF.

Points on this clone: The CDR3 is cut off 3 residues early in the read; its end comes from the germline J gene. V and J are TRBV27 and TRBJ2-4; unclear D gene. Trimming took off 3 bases at V and 7 bases at J, with 10 bases between the two ends. The CDR3 is made up of 13 amino acids. The germline V gene has CDR1 MNHEY and CDR2 SMNVEV (reference sequence). Here the CDR3 reads CASSFGRENIQYF. The CDR3 DNA, read in part, is TGTGCCAGCAGTTTCGGTAGAGAGAACATT.

In regard to this clone: Read sequence stops 3 residues before the CDR3 end, and the germline J gene provides the missing end. The V call is TRBV29-1, the J call TRBJ1-1, with TRBD1 identical over 8 bases. The J segment lost 4 bases and the V segment lost 7 bases, leaving 8 bases of the junction unmatched. CDR1 is SQVTM and CDR2 is ANQGSEA in the germline V gene. CDR3 length equals 13 residues. The CDR3 bases that were read are TGCAGCGGCCAACAGGGGGAGGGCACTGAA. This codes for CSGQQGEGTE. The entire CDR3 reads CSGQQGEGTEAFF.

In the case of this clone: The CDR3 end lies 3 residues beyond the end of the read and is filled in from the germline J gene. The V gene is TRBV13, the J gene TRBJ1-1; the match to TRBD1 covers 9 bases. Germline V gene data show CDR1 as PRHDT and CDR2 as FYEKMQ (reference sequence). Trimming took 8 bases from V and 7 from J; bases not matched to a gene: 5. This CDR3 is 12 amino acids long. CDR3 protein: CASRTGGFEAFF. The part of the CDR3 DNA that was read is TGTGCCAGCCGCACAGGGGGCTTTGAA.

In the case of this clone: Read sequence stops 3 residues before the CDR3 end, and the germline J gene provides the missing end. This chain links TRBV7-7 with TRBJ1-3; 9 bases are shared with TRBD1. After removal of 3 bases from V and 3 bases from J, the junction contained 3 bases not matched to a gene. The CDR3 is 15 amino acids. Germline-derived CDR1 and CDR2 are SSHAT and FNYEAQ (reference sequence). The CDR3 bases that were read are TGTGCCAGCAGCTTGGGGACAGGGTTTGGAAACACC. Its protein is CASSLGTGFGNT. The CDR3 in its entirety is CASSLGTGFGNTIYF.

About this clone itself: The read gets to within 3 residues of the CDR3 end, and the germline J gene fills in the rest. The V and J genes are TRBV5-1 and TRBJ1-1; D is possibly TRBD1 (5 bases). Germline assignment: CDR1 SGHRS and CDR2 YFSETQ. The V gene lost 5 bases and the J gene lost 0 bases, with 8 bases spanning the gap. The CDR3 runs 13 residues. The CDR3 DNA, read in part, is TGCGCCAGCAGTTCAGGGATGAACACTGAA. Protein product: CASSSGMNTE. The CDR3 in full is CASSSGMNTEAFF.

As concerns this clone: The DNA ends 3 residues before the CDR3 does, and the rest of the CDR3 is filled in from the germline J gene. V is TRBV20-1 and J is TRBJ2-5; D is unresolved. This CDR3 has 11 residues. V shed 5 bases and J shed 4 bases, with 8 bases lying between them. Per germline, CDR1 DFQATT and CDR2 SNEGSKA (reference sequence). Partial CDR3 DNA: TGCAGTGCTTCCCCTCGAGAGACC. It is translated as CSASPRET. The CDR3, in full, reads CSASPRETQYF.

Remarks on this clone: The DNA ends 3 residues before the CDR3 does, and the rest of the CDR3 is filled in from the germline J gene. The V and J genes are TRBV28 and TRBJ2-7; D uncertain. Germline V gives CDR1 MDHEN, CDR2 SYDVKM. Trimming pared 7 bases from V and 2 bases from J, leaving 12 bases between. There are 13 residues in the CDR3. Incomplete CDR3 DNA: TGTGCCAGCAACCCCTCGGGTACCTACGAG. Its protein product is CASNPSGTYE. The whole CDR3 reads CASNPSGTYEQYF.

The CDR3 reads CSVGGTGDGYGYTF. The CDR3 DNA, read in part, is TGCAGCGTAGGAGGGACAGGGGATGGCTATGGC. V and J are TRBV29-1 and TRBJ1-2; TRBD1 agrees at 10 bases. The DNA ends 3 residues before the CDR3 does, and the rest of the CDR3 is filled in from the germline J gene. Trimming removed 6 bases from V and 4 bases from J; junction bases left unmatched: 8. The CDR3 loop spans 14 amino acids. CDR1 and CDR2 (germline): SQVTM, ANQGSEA.

To note about this clone: The observed sequence ends 3 residues before the CDR3 terminus, with the missing tail filled in from the germline J gene. This chain connects TRBV7-3 to TRBJ2-5; D is perhaps TRBD2 (6 bases). Germline values: CDR1 SGHTA, CDR2 FQGTGA. The V end lost 4 bases, the J end lost 5 bases, and 11 bases lay between the germline ends. The CDR3 consists of 13 residues. CDR3 sequence: CASSSGTSETQYF. Partial CDR3 DNA: TGTGCCAGCAGCTCCGGGACTTCGGAGACC.